This T cell receptor (beta chain) was identified in a study of cytomegalovirus exposure and HLA in healthy donors. Turning to the study itself: Among several hundred genotyped donors, around 82% fell in the Caucasian-associated ancestry cluster. Overall study findings and caveats: Altogether, 160 or so TCR beta chains were recorded as cytomegalovirus-associated.

In its sample, this clone was seen once. The antigen is undetermined. CDR1 SGHTA and CDR2 FQGTGA come from the germline V gene. V lost 6 bases, J lost 3 bases, and 10 bases lay in between. There are 13 residues in the CDR3. Use of 60 Vbeta and 13 Jbeta primers characterized the PCR. Generated by immunoSEQ multiplex PCR, the TCRdb table keeps only in-frame clones and is missing some. This table holds 160,000 or so clones, around four fifths found once. V and J are TRBV7-3 and TRBJ2-3; possible D gene TRBD2, 6 bases. The receptor comes from a man aged 18 to 35 in good health and CMV-seronegative. The source material was PBMCs. CDR3 protein: CASRAGSTDTQYF. DNA for the CDR3: TGTGCCAGCAGGGCGGGAAGTACAGATACGCAGTATTTT.